This record looks at one T cell receptor beta chain sequence and its context. This clonotype was seen a handful of times. What antigen it recognizes has not been identified. Base qualities are not recorded, but no much larger clone differs from it by a single base. This record belongs to a study of T cells in Graves' hyperthyroidism and ophthalmopathy (dated by TCRdb to the late 2010s). A note on the overall study: Peripheral blood was collected at initial diagnosis, before any treatment. The paper reports TCR Vbeta CDR3 sequencing of some 140 peripheral blood samples: 40 or so ophthalmopathy, fewer than 85 hyperthyroidism and some 17 progressor patients. Prospective prediction of ophthalmopathy was tested in an independent validation cohort consisting of fewer than 20 hyperthyroidism patients and approximately 16 patients who later progressed to ophthalmopathy. In more than 5 Graves' hyperthyroidism patients, the study also compared T-cell repertoires from thyroid tissue with T-cell repertoires from blood. After sampling, hyperthyroidism patients received methimazole starting at 30 mg daily, and ophthalmopathy patients received high-dose intravenous methylprednisolone. To identify distinguishing TCR V-J signatures, a discovery cohort of 100 or so patients was used, comprising 43 with Graves' ophthalmopathy and roughly 60 with stable Graves' hyperthyroidism. For training and testing, the approximately 97 patients in the discovery cohort were randomly divided in a 7:3 ratio. Overall study results and their limits: Most expanded thyroid clonotypes (frequency above 0.001) were also detected in blood, suggesting blood repertoires may reflect thyroid immune responses. In validation, the model predicted progression to ophthalmopathy a median of 6.5 months before onset, with around 70% sensitivity and roughly 73% specificity. No statistical method was used to fix the sample size in advance, and group allocation was not hidden from the investigators. In cross-validation, a model built on a 13 V-J signature told ophthalmopathy apart from stable hyperthyroidism with 87.88% sensitivity and roughly 83% specificity, and in testing the same model reached 80%/75%.

The germline ends are 22 bases apart after V is trimmed by 4 bases and J by 2 bases. Per the germline V gene, KGHDR is the CDR1 and SFDVKD is the CDR2. Inclusive of the bounding cysteine and phenylalanine, the CDR3 is 18 residues long. The CDR3 DNA has 54 bases and is translated from base 1. The TCR beta CDR3 regions were amplified from the RNA transcripts. The first round of RT-PCR for the TCR CDR3 was performed with the HTBI primer set and the Qiagen OneStep RT-PCR kit. The libraries were constructed in a second round of multiplex PCR and then size-selected and purified. The libraries were sequenced on an Illumina HiSeq2000 using paired-end 100 bp reads. From the authors' description of their analysis: Raw data were processed with SOAPnuke, discarding reads with adapters, uncalled bases, mean Phred below 15, or no exact constant-primer or identifier match. COPE v1.2.5 was used to merge the high-quality paired reads, and each unique nucleotide sequence was defined as a clonotype. MiTCR v1.1 was used to align clonotypes to the IMGT TRBV, TRBD and TRBJ reference segments. The analysis was restricted to V-J combinations with a frequency above 0.0001, which together covered 99.2% of the repertoires. A TCS score was defined as the ratio of F50 (clonal expansion) to E x V (chaos), with BLOSUM62-based TCRdist applied between CDR3 peptides within each V-J. Welch's t-statistics and random forest reduced around 510 V-J features to 10 to 15, which were used in a naive Bayes classifier (R e1071). TCRdb trimmed public reads at Q25 via fastp, called clones via MiXCR and kept in-frame beta chains. Each entry merges the rows of one CDR3 protein and shows their most common DNA and genes. The V and J calls shown here were made by TCRdb, not taken from the authors' results. Present in this sample are 250,000 to 300,000 distinct CDR3 sequences, approximately 15% of which were seen just once. About 50% of the sample lies in the top ten.

In the ophthalmopathy patients, disease was moderately to severely active, with a Clinical Activity Score of 3 or more, a NOSPECS grade of 4 or more, and a duration of less than 3 months. The study excluded patients with uncontrolled infections, other autoimmune diseases, pregnancy or lactation. Diagnoses relied on clinical symptoms, serum thyroxine and TRAb, thyroid ultrasound and orbital computed tomography. Ficoll-Paque density gradient centrifugation was used to isolate PBMCs from 9.5 to 10 ml of fresh peripheral blood. Total RNA was extracted with Trizol reagent, and quality was checked on an Agilent 2100 Bioanalyzer.

This sequence originates from a woman aged 55-70 years with Graves' ophthalmopathy. The receptor chain draws on TRBV24-1 and TRBJ2-5; the D gene is perhaps TRBD1 or TRBD2, each of them matching over 5 bases. The specimen sequenced was blood. The nucleotides read TGTGCCACCAGTGACCACGAGGGGCCCGGGCCGCGGCAAGAGACCCAGTACTTC. Its translation is CATSDHEGPGPRQETQYF.